This record covers a single T cell receptor beta chain. Its specificity is unknown. PCR amplification relied on 60 Vbeta primers (plus 13 Jbeta primers). The method was immunoSEQ multiplex PCR; TCRdb's version includes in-frame clones alone and lacks a portion of them. This table holds roughly 130,000 clones, roughly 68% found once. The CDR3 covers 12 residues. CDR1 is MGHRA and CDR2 is YSYEKL in the germline V gene. Trimming removed 1 base at V and 9 bases at J, with 10 bases between. The data were obtained in a study of cytomegalovirus exposure and HLA in healthy donors. Unrecorded immune exposures were likely, despite nominal health at sampling. Study-wide results and limits: Sequencing depth across donors, presence/absence analyses assumed, was roughly uniform. Reportedly, HLA-A and HLA-B alleles of most subjects were accurately predicted from TCR beta. Approximately 160 TCR beta chains were listed as cytomegalovirus-associated.

The sequence derives from a woman aged 45-65 years in good health and CMV-seropositive. The sequenced sample was PBMCs. This chain links TRBV4-1 with TRBJ2-7, with no clear D. The CDR3 DNA sequence: TGCGCCAGCAGCCAAGGGCACGAAAGGCAGTACTTC. This translates into CASSQGHERQYF.